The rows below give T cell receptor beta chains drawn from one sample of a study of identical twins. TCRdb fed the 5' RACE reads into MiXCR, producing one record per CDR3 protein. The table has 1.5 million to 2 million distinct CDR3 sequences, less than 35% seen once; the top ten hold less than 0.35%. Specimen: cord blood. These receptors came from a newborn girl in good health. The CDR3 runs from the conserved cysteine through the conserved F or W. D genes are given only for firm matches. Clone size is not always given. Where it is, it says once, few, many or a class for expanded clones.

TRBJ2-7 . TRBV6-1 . CAGRGDRYEQYF TGTGCCGGAAGGGGGGACCGTTACGAGCAGTACTTC
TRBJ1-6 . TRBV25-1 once CASSALSSPPHF TGTGCCAGCAGTGCCCTTAGTTCACCCCCCCACTTT
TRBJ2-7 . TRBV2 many CASSVAYEQYF TGTGCCAGCAGTGTAGCCTACGAGCAGTACTTC
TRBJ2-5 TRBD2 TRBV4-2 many CASSLTAGVSETQYF TGTGCCAGCAGCCTTACAGCGGGGGTGTCAGAGACCCAGTACTTC
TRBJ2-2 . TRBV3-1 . CASSQAGGELFF TGTGCCAGCAGCCAAGCCGGCGGGGAGCTGTTTTTT
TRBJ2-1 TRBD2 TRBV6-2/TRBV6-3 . CAIGTRGGRSYNEQFF TGTGCCATCGGAACCCGGGGGGGGCGCTCCTACAATGAGCAGTTCTTC
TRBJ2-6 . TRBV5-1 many CASSLGTNSGANVLTF TGCGCCAGCAGCTTAGGGACAAACTCTGGGGCCAACGTCCTGACTTTC
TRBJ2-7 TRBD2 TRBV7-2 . CASSLLGLAGPYEQYF TGTGCCAGCAGCTTATTAGGTCTAGCGGGACCCTACGAGCAGTACTTC
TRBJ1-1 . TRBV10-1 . CASSESPANTEAFF TGCGCCAGCAGTGAGTCCCCAGCGAACACTGAAGCTTTCTTT
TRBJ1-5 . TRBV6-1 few CASRGRDNQPQHF TGTGCCAGCAGGGGCAGGGATAATCAGCCCCAGCATTTT
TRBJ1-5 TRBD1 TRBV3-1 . CASSQAGTGNNQPQHF TGTGCCAGCAGCCAAGCCGGGACAGGTAACAATCAGCCCCAGCATTTT
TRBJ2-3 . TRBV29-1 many CSVERTDTQYF TGCAGCGTTGAACGGACAGATACGCAGTATTTT
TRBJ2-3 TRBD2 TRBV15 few CATSRQRGSTDTQYF TGTGCCACCAGCAGACAGCGGGGCAGCACAGATACGCAGTATTTT
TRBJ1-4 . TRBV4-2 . CASSQDPGGNEKLFF TGTGCCAGCAGCCAAGATCCGGGAGGGAACGAAAAACTGTTTTTT
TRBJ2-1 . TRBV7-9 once CATPGDWAYNEQFF TGTGCCACCCCAGGGGACTGGGCATACAATGAGCAGTTCTTC
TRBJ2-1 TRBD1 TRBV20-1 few CSASPDRAVTYNEQFF TGCAGTGCTAGCCCCGACAGGGCGGTTACATACAATGAGCAGTTCTTC
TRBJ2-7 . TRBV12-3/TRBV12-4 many CASSHRQISSYEQYF TGTGCCAGCAGTCACCGACAGATCAGCTCCTACGAGCAGTACTTC
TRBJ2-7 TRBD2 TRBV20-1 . CSAPRLAGHYEQYF TGCAGTGCTCCCCGACTAGCGGGACATTACGAGCAGTACTTC
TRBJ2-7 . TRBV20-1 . CSARVGASSYEQYF TGCAGTGCTAGAGTTGGGGCTAGTTCCTACGAGCAGTACTTC
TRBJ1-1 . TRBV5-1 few CASSNGALNTEAFF TGCGCCAGCTCCAACGGGGCCCTGAACACTGAAGCTTTCTTT
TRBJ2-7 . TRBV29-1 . CSVGRGSIPHEQYF TGCAGCGTTGGTCGCGGTTCTATCCCCCATGAGCAGTACTTC
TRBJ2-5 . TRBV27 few CASRINTQETQYF TGTGCCAGCAGAATCAACACTCAAGAGACCCAGTACTTC
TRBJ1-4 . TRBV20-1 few CSAKAGTRSNEKLFF TGCAGTGCCAAAGCCGGGACACGGAGTAATGAAAAACTGTTTTTT
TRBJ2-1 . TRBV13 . CASSPDSNWDEQFF TGTGCCAGCAGCCCAGACTCTAATTGGGATGAGCAGTTCTTC
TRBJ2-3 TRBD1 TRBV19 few CASSRQGRDTQYF TGTGCCAGTAGTAGACAGGGGAGAGATACGCAGTATTTT
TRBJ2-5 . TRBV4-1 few CASSQDIQERETQYF TGCGCCAGCAGCCAAGACATCCAGGAAAGGGAGACCCAGTACTTC
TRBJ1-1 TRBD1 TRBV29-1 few CSAGTGLGNTEAFF TGCAGCGCTGGGACAGGCCTGGGGAACACTGAAGCTTTCTTT
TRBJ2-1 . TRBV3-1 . CARPPIDEQFF TGTGCCAGACCCCCCATTGATGAGCAGTTCTTC
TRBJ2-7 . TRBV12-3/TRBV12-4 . CASSYTGYSAYEQYF TGTGCCAGCAGTTATACCGGCTACTCGGCCTACGAGCAGTACTTC
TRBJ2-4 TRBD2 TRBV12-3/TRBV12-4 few CASRLAGKNIQYF TGTGCCAGCAGACTAGCGGGCAAAAACATTCAGTACTTC
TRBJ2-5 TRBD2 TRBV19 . CASSMRLAGAIQETQYF TGTGCCAGTAGTATGCGTCTAGCGGGGGCCATACAAGAGACCCAGTACTTC
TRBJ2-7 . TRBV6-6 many CASTRDGDEQYF TGTGCCAGCACCCGGGACGGGGACGAGCAGTACTTC
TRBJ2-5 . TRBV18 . CARPLKNNQETQYF TGTGCCAGGCCACTCAAGAATAATCAAGAGACCCAGTACTTC